Listed below are T cell receptor beta chains from one sample, sequenced in a study of CD8 T cells in ankylosing spondylitis. TCRdb called the 5' RACE reads again in MiXCR, with one record for every CDR3 protein. The repertoire includes about 69,000 distinct CDR3 sequences, approximately 5% of them detected once, and approximately 2.1% sits in the top ten. Sequencing was done on a sample of blood, either unsorted or a sorted T cell fraction (not recorded which). Source of these receptors: a male donor with ankylosing spondylitis or in good health (not recorded which). Both conserved end residues are part of each CDR3. Fields, in order: CDR3 length, J gene, clone size, D gene, V gene, CDR3 DNA, CDR3 protein. The D gene is left open where the match is weak. The size field is filled for only some rows; it gives once, few, many or a size class.

18	TRBJ1-1	many	TRBD1	TRBV7-2	TGTGCCAGCAGCTTAGTAATGGCGACAGGGGGACTCTACACTGAAGCTTTCTTT	CASSLVMATGGLYTEAFF
14	TRBJ2-1	many	NA	TRBV12-3/TRBV12-4	TGTGCCAGCAGTTCCTTGGACCGCCCCGGATGGCAGTTCTTC	CASSSLDRPGWQFF
16	TRBJ2-3	many	NA	TRBV27	TGTGCCAGCAGTCTACAGGGGGGGGTTAGCTCAGATACGCAGTATTTT	CASSLQGGVSSDTQYF
15	TRBJ2-1	many	NA	TRBV7-3	TGTGCCAGCAGCCCACTGGCGGGACCCTACAATGAGCAGTTCTTC	CASSPLAGPYNEQFF
17	TRBJ2-4	many	TRBD2	TRBV20-1	TGCAGTGCTAGTGGGACTAGCGGGGCCGAAGCCAAAAACATTCAGTACTTC	CSASGTSGAEAKNIQYF
11	TRBJ2-5	many	NA	TRBV9	TGTGCCAGCAGCGGGCTGGGGCCCCAGTACTTC	CASSGLGPQYF
13	TRBJ2-3	many	NA	TRBV5-1	TGCGCCAGCAGCTGGTCAGAGCTAGATACGCAGTATTTT	CASSWSELDTQYF
15	TRBJ2-3	many	TRBD2	TRBV7-9	TGTGCCAGCAGCTTGGCGGGGGGACGCACAGATACGCAGTATTTT	CASSLAGGRTDTQYF
15	TRBJ1-5	many	NA	TRBV19	TGTGCCAGTAGTACTTCGGCCGCCGGTGGACAGCCCCAGCATTTT	CASSTSAAGGQPQHF
13	TRBJ2-5	many	TRBD1	TRBV29-1	TGCAGCGTTGGAGGGGGCGATGGGAAGACCCAGTACTTC	CSVGGGDGKTQYF
17	TRBJ2-2	many	NA	TRBV4-3	TGCGCCAGCAGCCAAGTTCTGTCGGCAGGGGCCGGCGGGGAGCTGTTTTTT	CASSQVLSAGAGGELFF
14	TRBJ2-5	many	TRBD2	TRBV3-1	TGTGCCAGCAGTCCAAGGTGGGGGGGAGAGACCCAGTACTTC	CASSPRWGGETQYF
15	TRBJ2-6	many	NA	TRBV27	TGTGCCAGCAGTGCCATCGGCTCTGGGGCCAACGTCCTGACTTTC	CASSAIGSGANVLTF
16	TRBJ2-7	many	TRBD1	TRBV20-1	TGCAGTGCTGTCCGGGACAGGGGATCAAAATTCTACGAGCAGTACTTC	CSAVRDRGSKFYEQYF
14	TRBJ2-7	many	TRBD1	TRBV10-3	TGTGCCATCAGTCCCGGGACAGCCTCCTACGAGCAGTACTTC	CAISPGTASYEQYF
13	TRBJ2-7	many	NA	TRBV29-1	TGCAGCGTAAGAGAGGGAACGTCCTACGAGCAGTACTTC	CSVREGTSYEQYF
13	TRBJ1-2	many	NA	TRBV20-1	TGCAGTGCTCCCTACGGGGGCGCCTCTGGCTACACCTTC	CSAPYGGASGYTF
15	TRBJ1-3	many	NA	TRBV2	TGTGCCAGCAGACCCCAGGGACGCTCTGGAAACACCATATATTTT	CASRPQGRSGNTIYF
13	TRBJ1-2	few	NA	TRBV20-1	TGCAGTGCTAGTCGGACGGGCGACTATGGCTACACCTTC	CSASRTGDYGYTF
14	TRBJ1-6	many	NA	TRBV12-3/TRBV12-4	TGTGCCAGCAGTGTGGGACGGTCTAATTCACCCCTCCACTTT	CASSVGRSNSPLHF
13	TRBJ2-7	many	NA	TRBV9	TGTGCCAGCAGCGTAGGGCGGACAGACGAGCAGTACTTC	CASSVGRTDEQYF
17	TRBJ2-3	NA	NA	TRBV5-1	TGCGCCAGCAGATATGTTGGAGTTGCCGGGGGACGAGATACGCAGTATTTT	CASRYVGVAGGRDTQYF
12	TRBJ2-5	many	NA	TRBV5-1	TGCGCCAGCAGCCCTACGGGTGAGACCCAGTACTTC	CASSPTGETQYF
11	TRBJ1-2	many	NA	TRBV6-1	TGTGCCAGTCACAGAGACTATGGCTACACCTTC	CASHRDYGYTF
15	TRBJ2-1	many	NA	TRBV20-1	TGCAGTGCTAGAGATTGGCGAAGAGGTGACAATGAGCAGTTCTTC	CSARDWRRGDNEQFF
15	TRBJ2-1	many	NA	TRBV6-1	TGTGCCAGCACCGATCGCGTCAGCTCCTACAATGAGCAGTTCTTC	CASTDRVSSYNEQFF
14	TRBJ2-5	many	NA	TRBV9	TGTGCCAGCAGCGTGATGGGGGGCCTGGAGACCCAGTACTTC	CASSVMGGLETQYF
12	TRBJ2-5	many	NA	TRBV29-1	TGCAGCGTGCTACAGATCCAAGAGACCCAGTACTTC	CSVLQIQETQYF
15	TRBJ2-2	few	TRBD1	TRBV10-1	TGCGCCAGCAGTCGGGACAGGGGGAATACCGGGGAGCTGTTTTTT	CASSRDRGNTGELFF
16	TRBJ2-7	many	TRBD1	TRBV2	TGTGCCAGCAGTGAGGGGGTCGACAGGGGGAAGTACGAGCAGTACTTC	CASSEGVDRGKYEQYF
14	TRBJ2-5	many	TRBD2	TRBV29-1	TGCAGCGTGAATGGGGGGGGAATCCAAGAGACCCAGTACTTC	CSVNGGGIQETQYF
13	TRBJ1-3	many	NA	TRBV7-2	TGTGCCAGCAGCTTAGCGCGAGCGAACACCATATATTTT	CASSLARANTIYF
13	TRBJ2-7	many	NA	TRBV29-1	TGCAGCGTTGTTCGGGGAGGGGGCTACGAGCAGTACTTC	CSVVRGGGYEQYF
13	TRBJ2-6	many	NA	TRBV20-1	TGCAGTGCATTCAGCTCTGGGGCCAACGTCCTGACTTTC	CSAFSSGANVLTF
13	TRBJ2-7	NA	NA	TRBV11-2	TGTGCCAGCGGTCCTGGGCAGCCCTGCGAGCAGTACTTC	CASGPGQPCEQYF